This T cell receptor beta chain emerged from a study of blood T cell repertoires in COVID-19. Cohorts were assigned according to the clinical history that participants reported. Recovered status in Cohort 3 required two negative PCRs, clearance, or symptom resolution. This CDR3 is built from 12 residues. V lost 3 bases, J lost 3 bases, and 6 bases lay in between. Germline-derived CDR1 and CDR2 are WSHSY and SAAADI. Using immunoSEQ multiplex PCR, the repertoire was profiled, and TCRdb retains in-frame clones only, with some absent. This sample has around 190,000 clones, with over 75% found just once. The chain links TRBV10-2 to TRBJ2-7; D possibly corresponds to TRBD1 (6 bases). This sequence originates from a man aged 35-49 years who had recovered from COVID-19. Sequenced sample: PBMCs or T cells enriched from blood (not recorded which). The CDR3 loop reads CASSDRGYEQYF. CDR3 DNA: TGCGCCAGCAGTGACAGGGGCTACGAGCAGTACTTC.